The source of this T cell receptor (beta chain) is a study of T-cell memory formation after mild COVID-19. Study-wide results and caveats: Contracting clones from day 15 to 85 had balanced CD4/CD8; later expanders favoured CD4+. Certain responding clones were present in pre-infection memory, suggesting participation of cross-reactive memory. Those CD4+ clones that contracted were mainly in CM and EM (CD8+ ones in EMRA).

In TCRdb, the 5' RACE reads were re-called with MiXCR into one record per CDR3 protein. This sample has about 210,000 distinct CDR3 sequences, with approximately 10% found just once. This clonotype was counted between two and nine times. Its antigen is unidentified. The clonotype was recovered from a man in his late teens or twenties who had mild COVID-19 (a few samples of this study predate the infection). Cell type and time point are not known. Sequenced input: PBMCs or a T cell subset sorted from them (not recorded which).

CDR3 amino acids: CASSHTESYYEQYF. CDR3 in DNA: TGCGCCAGCAGCCATACAGAGAGCTACTACGAGCAGTACTTC. The chain carries TRBV5-1 and TRBJ2-7; D unclear. The CDR3 runs to 14 residues. V lost 4 bases to trimming and J lost 3 bases, with 14 bases between them. Per the germline V gene, CDR1 is SGHRS and CDR2 is YFSETQ.